These 2 T cell receptor beta chains came from one sample sequenced in a study of vaccination effects on CD4 cells after COVID-19. Sequencing was preceded by expansion of antigen-specific CD4+ T cells with viral peptide pools in the ViraFEST assay. Cells that had been cultured for about 10 days were the source of isolated CD4+ T cells. The person had a PCR-confirmed SARS-CoV-2 infection during March to December 2020. Two doses of BNT162b2 or mRNA-1273 vaccine were administered to participants. No antigens are known for them. Profiled with immunoSEQ multiplex PCR; TCRdb holds only in-frame clones, not every one. This sample has 15,000 or so clones, with roughly 78% found just once. The sample here was CD4+ T cells from PBMCs cultured with HCoV-NL63 spike peptides, taken after COVID-19 vaccination. The receptors originated from a human donor who had a prior SARS-CoV-2 infection.

This chain joins TRBV7-9 and TRBJ1-1; D is unclear. The CDR3 covers 13 residues. The V end lost 5 bases, the J end lost 0 bases, and 7 bases lay between the germline ends. Germline CDR1 and CDR2: SEHNR and FQNEAQ (reference sequence). CDR3 sequence reads: CASSAYLNTEAFF. In DNA form, the CDR3 reads TGTGCCAGCAGCGCTTACCTGAACACTGAAGCTTTCTTT. The complete variable domain, with remaining parts taken from reference TRBV7-9 and TRBJ1-1, reads DTGVSQNPRHKITKRGQNVTFRCDPISEHNRLYWYRQTLGQGPEFLTYFQNEAQLEKSRLLSDRFSAERPKGSFSTLEIQRTEQGDSAMYLCASSAYLNTEAFFGQGTRLTVV.

The chain recombines TRBV7-2 with TRBJ2-1; D assignment may be TRBD1 or TRBD2 (6 bases each). Between the trimmed V and J ends, which lost 1 base and 1 base, there was a span of 8 bases. This CDR3 comprises 15 residues. Germline V gives CDR1 SGHTA, CDR2 FQGNSA. The DNA for the CDR3 is TGTGCCAGCAGCTTAGGGGGGGCTTCCTACAATGAGCAGTTCTTC. It codes for CASSLGGASYNEQFF.